The clone carrying this T cell receptor (beta chain) has just a few counts. Its antigen is unidentified. The data originate from a study of response to subunit inactivated influenza vaccine. Findings of the study overall: Authors suggested that a seasonal influenza vaccination recruits few new T cells each time.

TCRdb reprocessed the RT-PCR reads with MiXCR, giving one entry per CDR3 protein. The data hold about 700,000 distinct CDR3 sequences, with approximately 14% observed a single time. Trimming took off 8 bases at V and 0 bases at J, with 13 bases between the two ends. The CDR3 has 15 amino acids. The germline V gene has CDR1 SEHNR and CDR2 FQNEAQ (reference sequence). This receptor was taken from a man between 45 and 60 years old who received an inactivated influenza vaccine. The sample was PBMCs from blood, taken around 15 days before vaccination. V usage is TRBV7-9 and J usage is TRBJ2-2; D ambiguous. The CDR3 region has the DNA TGTGCCAGCCCGGTAGTTACAGCGAACACCGGGGAGCTGTTTTTT. Translation: CASPVVTANTGELFF.